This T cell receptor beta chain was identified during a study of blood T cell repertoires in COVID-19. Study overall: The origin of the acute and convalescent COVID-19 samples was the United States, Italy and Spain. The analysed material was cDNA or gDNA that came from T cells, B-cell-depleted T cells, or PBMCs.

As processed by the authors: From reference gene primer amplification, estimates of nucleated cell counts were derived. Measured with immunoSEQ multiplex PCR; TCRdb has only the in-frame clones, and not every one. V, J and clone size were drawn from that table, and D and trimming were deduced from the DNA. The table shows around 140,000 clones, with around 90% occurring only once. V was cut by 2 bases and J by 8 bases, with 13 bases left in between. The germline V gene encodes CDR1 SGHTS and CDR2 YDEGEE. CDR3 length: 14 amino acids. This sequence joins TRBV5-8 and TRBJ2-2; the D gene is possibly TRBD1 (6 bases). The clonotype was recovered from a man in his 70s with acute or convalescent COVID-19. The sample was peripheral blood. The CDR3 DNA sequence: TGTGCCAGCAGCTTCTCACAGGGATTGGGGGAGCTGTTTTTT. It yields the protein CASSFSQGLGELFF. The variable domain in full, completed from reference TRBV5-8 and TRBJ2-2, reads EAGVTQSPTHLIKTRGQQATLRCSPISGHTSVYWYQQALGLGLQFLLWYDEGEERNRGNFPPRFSGRQFPNYSSELNVNALELEDSALYLCASSFSQGLGELFFGEGSRLTVL.